The 31 T cell receptor beta chains presented below share a single source sample, sequenced in a study of cytomegalovirus exposure and HLA in healthy donors. Primers for the PCR totalled 60 Vbeta and 13 Jbeta. Using immunoSEQ multiplex PCR, the repertoire was profiled, and TCRdb retains in-frame clones only, with some absent. In the table there are under 150,000 clones, around 73% of which are singletons. Specimen: PBMCs. These TCRs come from a human donor in good health.

V is TRBV5-1 and J is TRBJ1-1; D uncertain. The germline CDR1 and CDR2 sequences are SGHRS and YFSETQ. Deletions cut 0 bases from V and 3 bases from J, with 12 bases between. The CDR3 totals 15 residues. CDR3 bases: TGCGCCAGCAGCTTGGGGGCGACCGGGGACACTGAAGCTTTCTTT. Translating gives CASSLGATGDTEAFF.

The chain carries TRBV10-3 and TRBJ2-7, with 10 nucleotides matching TRBD1. The germline V gene encodes CDR1 ENHRY and CDR2 SYGVKD. CDR3 length: 15 amino acids. With V trimmed by 1 base and J by 0 bases, 0 bases remained unmatched. CDR3: CAISEWTGGSYEQYF. For the CDR3, the DNA is TGTGCCATCAGTGAGTGGACAGGGGGCTCCTACGAGCAGTACTTC.

This clone occurred once. The chain is built from TRBV7-3 and TRBJ2-7; D is perhaps TRBD1 (5 bases). Germline CDR1 and CDR2: SGHTA and FQGTGA. This CDR3 comprises 15 residues. The V end was cut by 1 base, the J end by 5 bases, with 15 bases between. CDR3 sequence: CASSLRGHPGNEQYF. CDR3 bases: TGTGCCAGCAGCTTAAGAGGACACCCAGGTAACGAGCAGTACTTC.

In nucleotides, the CDR3 is TGCGCCAGCAGTGAGGGTCTAGAGGCCTACGAGCAGTACTTC. It is translated as CASSEGLEAYEQYF. This chain links TRBV10-1 with TRBJ2-7, with D hard to call. CDR1 WNHNN and CDR2 SYGVQD come from the germline V gene (reference sequence). Trimming took off 2 bases at V and 2 bases at J, with 10 bases between the two ends. The CDR3 is made up of 14 amino acids.

V is TRBV7-2 and J is TRBJ1-6; D is unclear. Germline V CDR1 and CDR2: SGHTA, FQGNSA. The CDR3 sequence is 13 residues long. Trimming stripped 8 bases from V and 6 bases from J, with 11 bases between. The CDR3 protein is CASGPGINSPLHF. The CDR3 DNA reads TGTGCCAGCGGGCCCGGGATTAATTCACCCCTCCACTTT. Combining the CDR3 with reference TRBV7-2 and TRBJ1-6 gives the whole variable domain GAGVSQSPSNKVTEKGKDVELRCDPISGHTALYWYRQSLGQGLEFLIYFQGNSAPDKSGLPSDRFSAERTGGSVSTLTIQRTQQEDSAVYLCASGPGINSPLHFGNGTRLTVT.

V usage is TRBV6-5 and J usage is TRBJ1-4; TRBD1 matches at 9 bases. CDR3 size: 15 residues. From germline, CDR1 is MNHEY and CDR2 SVGAGI. J lost 8 bases, V lost 4 bases, and 8 bases had no gene match. CDR3: CASSSGTGRNEKLFF. The DNA for the CDR3 is TGTGCCAGCAGTTCTGGGACAGGGAGGAACGAAAAACTGTTTTTT.

The chain couples TRBV5-1 to TRBJ2-2, with 7 nucleotides matching TRBD1. V shed 0 bases and J 0 bases; nucleotides not matched to a gene: 2. CDR3 size: 16 residues. Germline loops: CDR1 SGHRS, CDR2 YFSETQ. CDR3 loop: CASSLAQGANTGELFF. CDR3 DNA: TGCGCCAGCAGCTTGGCCCAGGGGGCGAACACCGGGGAGCTGTTTTTT.

This chain uses TRBV11-3 with TRBJ2-7; 8 nucleotides agree with TRBD2. Trimming removed 5 bases from V and 5 bases from J; junction bases left unmatched: 2. CDR1 is SGHNT, CDR2 YENEEA, per germline. The CDR3 is made up of 12 amino acids. Here the CDR3 reads CASSGTRNEQYF. DNA of the CDR3: TGTGCCAGCAGCGGGACTAGAAACGAGCAGTACTTC.

The chain uses TRBV27 and TRBJ2-2, with D tentatively TRBD2 (5 bases). Germline V gives CDR1 MNHEY, CDR2 SMNVEV (reference sequence). With 3 bases removed from V and 4 bases from J, the gap between germline ends came to 15 bases. This CDR3 is built from 16 residues. The CDR3 region is CASSFRRGSGTGELFF. CDR3 sequence (DNA): TGTGCCAGCAGTTTCCGACGGGGAAGTGGCACCGGGGAGCTGTTTTTT.

The V gene is TRBV4-1, the J gene TRBJ2-5; 8 bases are shared with TRBD1. Germline V gene sequence: CDR1 MGHRA, CDR2 YSYEKL. Germline trimming cut 1 base from V and 6 bases from J; bases unmatched to any gene: 7. The CDR3 covers 15 residues. In DNA form, the CDR3 reads TGCGCCAGCAGCCAAGCTACAGGGGGATCGAAGACCCAGTACTTC. Translated: CASSQATGGSKTQYF.

V usage is TRBV4-2 and J usage is TRBJ2-1, with D unclear. V was shortened by 0 bases and J by 3 bases, with 3 bases between the two germline ends. The CDR3 is made up of 13 amino acids. Germline CDR1 LGHNA, CDR2 YNFKEQ. CDR3 DNA sequence: TGTGCCAGCAGCCAAGACGGCTACAATGAGCAGTTCTTC. This gives the protein CASSQDGYNEQFF.

The gene calls are TRBV28 and TRBJ1-1; D ambiguous. CDR1 is MDHEN and CDR2 is SYDVKM in the germline V gene. This CDR3 region has 15 residues. Between the trimmed V and J ends, which lost 6 bases and 0 bases, there was a span of 14 bases. CDR3 amino acids: CASSPPGNMNTEAFF. CDR3 nucleotides: TGTGCCAGCAGCCCACCTGGCAACATGAACACTGAAGCTTTCTTT.

The rearrangement uses TRBV4-1 and TRBJ2-5; 8 nucleotides agree with TRBD1. V was pared by 5 bases and J by 4 bases, with 6 bases of the junction left unmatched. CDR1 MGHRA and CDR2 YSYEKL come from the germline V gene. CDR3 size: 14 residues. CDR3 residues: CASSYPGGRETQYF. DNA for the CDR3: TGCGCCAGCAGCTACCCAGGGGGCCGAGAGACCCAGTACTTC.

The gene calls are TRBV30 and TRBJ1-2; D gene ambiguous. Deletions cut 4 bases from V and 6 bases from J, with 21 bases between. The CDR3 sequence is 15 residues long. Germline loops: CDR1 GTSNPN, CDR2 SVGIG (reference sequence). CDR3 residues: CAWNVQVRPLDGYTF. The CDR3 DNA reads TGTGCCTGGAATGTCCAGGTACGGCCGCTCGATGGCTACACCTTC.

A note on this clone: The sample carries other DNA sequences with the same CDR3. The gene calls are TRBV30 and TRBJ1-1; D ambiguous. The length of the CDR3 is 13 residues. V gave up 2 bases and J gave up 0 bases, with 7 bases separating them. Germline V lookup: CDR1 GTSNPN, CDR2 SVGIG (reference sequence). The chain's CDR3 is CAWSTGMNTEAFF. Written as DNA, the CDR3 is TGTGCCTGGAGTACGGGAATGAACACTGAAGCTTTCTTT.

This chain links TRBV7-6 with TRBJ1-4, with D possibly being TRBD1 (5 bases). CDR1 is SGHVS, CDR2 FNYEAQ, per germline. Deletions cut 5 bases from V and 4 bases from J, with 8 bases between. The CDR3 is 13 amino acids. The CDR3 DNA is TGTGCCAGCAGCCGCGACAGTAATGAAAAACTGTTTTTT. It is translated as CASSRDSNEKLFF.

This sequence joins TRBV10-2 and TRBJ2-7; D unclear. Looked up from germline, CDR1 is WSHSY and CDR2 is SAAADI. This CDR3 has 12 residues. Between the trimmed V and J ends, which lost 2 bases and 2 bases, there was a span of 4 bases. CDR3 protein: CASSEPAYEQYF. CDR3 DNA sequence: TGCGCCAGCAGTGAGCCCGCCTACGAGCAGTACTTC.

This clone was picked up a small number of times. The chain carries TRBV7-8 and TRBJ2-5; 11 nucleotides line up with TRBD2. Germline V gene sequence: CDR1 SGHVS, CDR2 FQNEAQ. CDR3 size: 15 residues. J gave up 2 bases and V 4 bases, and 3 bases lay outside the gene matches. The CDR3 protein is CASSWGLAEQETQYF. The CDR3 DNA follows: TGTGCCAGCAGCTGGGGACTAGCGGAGCAAGAGACCCAGTACTTC. Filled out from reference TRBV7-8 and TRBJ2-5, the complete variable domain reads GAGVSQSPRYKVAKRGQDVALRCDPISGHVSLFWYQQALGQGPEFLTYFQNEAQLDKSGLPSDRFFAERPEGSVSTLKIQRTQQEDSAVYLCASSWGLAEQETQYFGPGTRLLVL.

In its sample, this clone was seen a few times. The chain carries TRBV29-1 and TRBJ1-2; D not certain. The germline gives CDR1 SQVTM, CDR2 ANQGSEA. V lost 3 bases to trimming and J lost 10 bases, with 18 bases between them. CDR3 length equals 13 residues. The chain's CDR3 is CSVEGSGVPIYTF. CDR3 bases: TGCAGCGTTGAGGGTAGCGGGGTTCCCATCTACACCTTC.

The genes are TRBV6-1 and TRBJ2-3; 9 bases align to TRBD1. V lost 1 base, J lost 3 bases, and 5 bases stayed unmatched. This CDR3 contains 16 residues. The germline V gene has CDR1 MNHNS and CDR2 SASEGT. The CDR3 coding sequence is TGTGCCAGCAGTGAAGACAGGGGGCGCTGGACAGATACGCAGTATTTT. Protein: CASSEDRGRWTDTQYF.

In nucleotides, the CDR3 is TGTGCCAGCAGCTTTCAGGGGGCAAAGGGTGAAAAACTGTTTTTT. Residues: CASSFQGAKGEKLFF. V gene TRBV7-9 combines with J gene TRBJ1-4, with TRBD1 identical over 8 bases. V lost 3 bases, J lost 7 bases, and 7 bases stayed unmatched. Germline V gives CDR1 SEHNR, CDR2 FQNEAQ (reference sequence). The CDR3 spans 15 residues.

The sample holds a few counts of this clone. This chain connects TRBV5-1 to TRBJ1-6; D not certain. Germline CDR1 is SGHRS and CDR2 is YFSETQ. V was trimmed by 0 bases and J by 3 bases, leaving 4 bases between them. This CDR3 spans 14 amino acids. CDR3 bases: TGCGCCAGCAGCTTGGGAGACTATAATTCACCCCTCCACTTT. It translates to CASSLGDYNSPLHF. The whole variable domain, filled in from reference TRBV5-1 and TRBJ1-6, reads KAGVTQTPRYLIKTRGQQVTLSCSPISGHRSVSWYQQTPGQGLQFLFEYFSETQRNKGNFPGRFSGRQFSNSRSEMNVSTLELGDSALYLCASSLGDYNSPLHFGNGTRLTVT.

This clone has just one count. The chain couples TRBV29-1 to TRBJ2-2, with D maybe TRBD2 (5 bases). Germline assignment: CDR1 SQVTM and CDR2 ANQGSEA. The CDR3 loop spans 13 amino acids. Trimming shortened V by 7 bases and J by 1 base, and 10 bases separated the two germline ends. The CDR3 is CSGRRGNTGELFF. CDR3 nucleotide sequence: TGCAGCGGCCGCCGGGGGAACACCGGGGAGCTGTTTTTT.

This sequence joins TRBV10-1 and TRBJ2-3; 8 bases fit TRBD2. V shed 6 bases, J shed 10 bases, and the junction held 18 bases outside the gene matches. Germline CDR1 reads WNHNN; CDR2 reads SYGVQD (reference sequence). The CDR3 has 16 amino acids. In nucleotides, the CDR3 is TGCGCCAGCAGCACCGGGAGGGGCCCTCTTCAAGAGGCGCAGTATTTT. Translating gives CASSTGRGPLQEAQYF.

The J gene is TRBJ1-1, the V gene TRBV9; maybe TRBD1 (6 bases). Per the germline V gene, CDR1 is SGDLS and CDR2 is YYNGEE. This CDR3 has 17 residues. V shed 3 bases and J shed 0 bases, with 18 bases lying between them. DNA for the CDR3: TGTGCCAGCAGCGCCGAGGGAGGGGGACTGATGAACACTGAAGCTTTCTTT. It encodes CASSAEGGGLMNTEAFF.

This clone has only a few counts. This chain links TRBV5-1 with TRBJ2-7, with a tentative D call TRBD1 (6 bases). The germline gives CDR1 SGHRS, CDR2 YFSETQ. The CDR3 loop spans 15 amino acids. V dropped 0 bases and J dropped 5 bases, with 15 bases sitting between them. DNA for the CDR3: TGCGCCAGCAGCTTGGGTATGGTCGAGGGGGACGAGCAGTACTTC. Amino acid sequence: CASSLGMVEGDEQYF.

The rearrangement uses TRBV7-9 and TRBJ1-6, with D unresolved. V lost 6 bases and J 9 bases, leaving 9 bases between the germline ends. This CDR3 has 12 residues. Germline-derived CDR1 and CDR2 are SEHNR and FQNEAQ (reference sequence). CDR3 nucleotide sequence: TGTGCCAGCAGTGGCGCGGGTTCACCCCTCCACTTT. It codes for CASSGAGSPLHF. The whole variable domain, remainder taken from reference TRBV7-9 and TRBJ1-6, is DTGVSQNPRHKITKRGQNVTFRCDPISEHNRLYWYRQTLGQGPEFLTYFQNEAQLEKSRLLSDRFSAERPKGSFSTLEIQRTEQGDSAMYLCASSGAGSPLHFGNGTRLTVT.

The chain employs TRBV27 and TRBJ2-3; 8 bases map to TRBD1. This CDR3 comprises 15 residues. The V gene end was trimmed by 5 bases and the J gene end by 2 bases; junction bases not matched to a gene: 6. CDR1 and CDR2 from the germline V gene are MNHEY and SMNVEV (reference sequence). The DNA of the CDR3 is TGTGCCAGCAGTCCGACAGGGGTCTACACAGATACGCAGTATTTT. Protein product: CASSPTGVYTDTQYF.

This clone was seen only once. V and J are TRBV2 and TRBJ2-3; D is unclear. The ends were cut back, 8 bases at V and 3 bases at J, with 15 bases in the middle. CDR3 length: 14 amino acids. Germline assignment: CDR1 SNHLY and CDR2 FYNNEI. The CDR3 nucleotides read TGTGCCAGCGGTTTAGTTCTTAAGACAGATACGCAGTATTTT. It yields the protein CASGLVLKTDTQYF.

The V and J genes are TRBV25-1 and TRBJ2-2, with D uncertain. CDR1 and CDR2 from the germline V gene are MGHDK and SYGVNS. This CDR3 is built from 11 residues. The V end lost 4 bases, the J end lost 9 bases, and 6 bases lay between the germline ends. The CDR3 is CASSGNRELFF. DNA of the CDR3: TGTGCCAGCAGTGGTAACAGGGAGCTGTTTTTT.

The rearrangement links TRBV6-1 to TRBJ1-2; 7 positions match TRBD1. In germline, CDR1 is MNHNS, CDR2 SASEGT. The CDR3 has 15 amino acids. The junction had 13 bases not matched to a gene; V was cut back by 4 bases and J by 8 bases. DNA for the CDR3: TGTGCCAGCAGTGCAGACAGGGTTCTGTCACGGGGCTACACCTTC. Amino acid sequence: CASSADRVLSRGYTF.